The entry that follows covers one T cell receptor beta chain sequence. Germline V CDR1 and CDR2: SGHRS, YFSETQ. The CDR3 is 14 residues long. The V gene lost 4 bases and the J gene lost 6 bases, with 14 bases spanning the gap. The data belong to a study of blood T cell repertoires in COVID-19. In the study overall: The cDNA or gDNA used as material had been derived from T cells, B-cell-depleted T cells, or PBMCs.

Participants came from fewer than 25 US areas, aged roughly 18 to 89 years. Cohorts were determined from participant-reported clinical history. Original analysis: Reference gene primer amplification yielded estimated nucleated cell counts. Profiled with immunoSEQ multiplex PCR; TCRdb holds only in-frame clones, not every one. That table furnishes V, J and clone size, whereas the DNA furnished D and trimming. The table includes 300,000 to 500,000 clones, around 89% detected once. Sequences were obtained from PBMCs or T cells enriched from blood (not recorded which). The TCR sequence derives from a woman aged 30 to 39 with acute COVID-19. The genes are TRBV5-1 and TRBJ2-1, with no clear D. CDR3 bases: TGCGCCAGCAGCCCTCTCAGGCTCTTCAATGAGCAGTTCTTC. It encodes CASSPLRLFNEQFF.